A selection of T cell receptor beta chains follows, all from one sample in a study of blood T cell repertoires in COVID-19. This table comes from immunoSEQ multiplex PCR, and its TCRdb copy is limited to in-frame clones, with some not included. The sample holds some 110,000 clones; more than 75% are singletons and the top ten take 7.9%. Sequencing used peripheral blood. These receptors were taken from a man aged 70-80 years with acute or convalescent COVID-19. Both conserved end residues are part of each CDR3. Each record gives: clone size, J gene, CDR3 length, D gene, V gene, CDR3 protein, CDR3 DNA. A D gene is named only where the DNA matches it firmly. Some rows have no size entry. The others give once, few or many, or a class for an expanded clone.

size: NA; J: TRBJ2-7; length: 13; D: NA; V: TRBV12-3/TRBV12-4; CDR3: CASSLTRDYEQYF; DNA: TGTGCCAGCAGTTTAACCAGGGATTACGAGCAGTACTTC
size: few; J: TRBJ1-2; length: 17; D: TRBD1; V: TRBV28; CDR3: CASRLNLSQGPTHGYTF; DNA: TGTGCCAGCAGGCTAAACCTGTCACAGGGGCCGACTCATGGCTACACCTTC
size: NA; J: TRBJ1-3; length: 11; D: NA; V: TRBV29-1; CDR3: CSVRTGNTIYF; DNA: TGCAGCGTTCGGACAGGAAACACCATATATTTT
size: NA; J: TRBJ2-3; length: 13; D: NA; V: TRBV12-3/TRBV12-4; CDR3: CASSLRRTDTQYF; DNA: TGTGCCAGCAGCCTCAGGCGCACAGATACGCAGTATTTT
size: NA; J: TRBJ2-7; length: 12; D: NA; V: TRBV27; CDR3: CASSFSGSEQYF; DNA: TGTGCCAGCAGTTTTTCAGGGTCCGAGCAGTACTTC
size: NA; J: TRBJ1-5; length: 16; D: NA; V: TRBV18; CDR3: CASSPPAGSSNQPQHF; DNA: TGTGCCAGCTCACCACCGGCAGGGTCGAGCAATCAGCCCCAGCATTTT
size: NA; J: TRBJ2-3; length: 15; D: TRBD1; V: TRBV5-4; CDR3: CASSEGTGSTDTQYF; DNA: TGTGCCAGCAGCGAGGGGACAGGGAGCACAGATACGCAGTATTTT
size: few; J: TRBJ2-1; length: 16; D: NA; V: TRBV7-8; CDR3: CASSLKDPSSYNEQFF; DNA: TGTGCCAGCAGCTTAAAAGACCCTAGCTCCTACAATGAGCAGTTCTTC
size: NA; J: TRBJ2-3; length: 16; D: TRBD2; V: TRBV4-1; CDR3: CASSALAGASTDTQYF; DNA: TGCGCCAGCAGCGCCCTAGCGGGGGCTAGCACAGATACGCAGTATTTT
size: NA; J: TRBJ2-7; length: 13; D: TRBD1; V: TRBV7-3; CDR3: CASSPGQGGEQYF; DNA: TGTGCCAGCAGCCCCGGACAGGGCGGCGAGCAGTACTTC